The clone carrying this TCR beta chain was counted between two and nine times. This CDR3 has 17 amino acids. Trimming cost V 0 bases and J 4 bases, with 18 bases left between them. CDR1 and CDR2 from the germline V gene are MNHEY and SVGEGT. This record comes from a study of blood T cell repertoires in COVID-19. Overall study: PBMCs, B-cell-depleted T cells, or T cells provided the cDNA or gDNA that made up the material.

Original processing methods: Cell counts per sample came from amplifying reference gene primers. Sequencing was performed with immunoSEQ multiplex PCR; in TCRdb, only in-frame clones are kept and a portion is missing. The DNA was the basis for D and trimming; V, J and clone size are from that table. The sample consists of 250,000 to 400,000 clones, 88% of them appearing once. The chain has TRBV6-2 or TRBV6-3 and TRBJ1-1, with D unresolved. The TCR originated in a young woman with COVID-19, enrolled during active disease. Input material: peripheral blood. The DNA of the CDR3 is TGTGCCAGCAGTTACTCGTCGCGGACTAAGCGTAGCACTGAAGCTTTCTTT. Residues: CASSYSSRTKRSTEAFF.